The source of this T cell receptor (beta chain) is a study of cytomegalovirus exposure and HLA in healthy donors. Study-level background: Some 87 million unique TCRs from HLA-typed donors were held in an early release of data. Most donors, about 77% of a few hundred genotyped, fell in the Caucasian-associated ancestry cluster. Study results and caveats: On later analysis, the bulk of CMV-associated TCR beta chains appeared to be HLA-restricted. Presence/absence analysis assumed near-uniform sequencing depth across donors.

The ends lost 5 bases at V and 4 bases at J; junction bases unmatched: 13. The germline CDR1 and CDR2 sequences are SGHNT and YENEEA. The CDR3 length is 18 residues. Note on this clone: Its matching antigen is unknown.

The PCR was carried out with 60 Vbeta primers and 13 Jbeta primers. The data were produced by immunoSEQ multiplex PCR, yet TCRdb's version contains in-frame clones alone and is incomplete. Of around 93,000 clones listed, about 81% are singletons. V is TRBV11-3 and J is TRBJ2-1; 11 bases are a match to TRBD2. This sequence originates from a woman aged 40 to 50 in good health and CMV-seronegative. Sequencing used PBMCs. CDR3 nucleotide sequence: TGTGCCAGCAGCCCCCCGGTTAGCGGGAGGGCGGGGTACAATGAGCAGTTCTTC. Translated, it gives CASSPPVSGRAGYNEQFF.